The T cell receptor beta chain described here comes from a study of T cells in localized non-small cell lung cancer. The CDR3 contains 13 residues. Trimming pared 0 bases from V and 3 bases from J, leaving 3 bases between. The germline V gene encodes CDR1 ENHRY and CDR2 SYGVKD. Clones were read by immunoSEQ multiplex PCR, and TCRdb kept only the in-frame ones, dropping some. The sample shows about 33,000 clones, around 80% of them seen only once. The sequenced sample was peripheral blood, obtained before any cancer treatment. The receptor's source is a male donor older than 55 with stage III squamous cell lung carcinoma. The V gene is TRBV10-3, the J gene TRBJ1-5; D is unresolved. Here the CDR3 reads CAISESINQPQHF. CDR3 in DNA: TGTGCCATCAGTGAGTCGATCAATCAGCCCCAGCATTTT.